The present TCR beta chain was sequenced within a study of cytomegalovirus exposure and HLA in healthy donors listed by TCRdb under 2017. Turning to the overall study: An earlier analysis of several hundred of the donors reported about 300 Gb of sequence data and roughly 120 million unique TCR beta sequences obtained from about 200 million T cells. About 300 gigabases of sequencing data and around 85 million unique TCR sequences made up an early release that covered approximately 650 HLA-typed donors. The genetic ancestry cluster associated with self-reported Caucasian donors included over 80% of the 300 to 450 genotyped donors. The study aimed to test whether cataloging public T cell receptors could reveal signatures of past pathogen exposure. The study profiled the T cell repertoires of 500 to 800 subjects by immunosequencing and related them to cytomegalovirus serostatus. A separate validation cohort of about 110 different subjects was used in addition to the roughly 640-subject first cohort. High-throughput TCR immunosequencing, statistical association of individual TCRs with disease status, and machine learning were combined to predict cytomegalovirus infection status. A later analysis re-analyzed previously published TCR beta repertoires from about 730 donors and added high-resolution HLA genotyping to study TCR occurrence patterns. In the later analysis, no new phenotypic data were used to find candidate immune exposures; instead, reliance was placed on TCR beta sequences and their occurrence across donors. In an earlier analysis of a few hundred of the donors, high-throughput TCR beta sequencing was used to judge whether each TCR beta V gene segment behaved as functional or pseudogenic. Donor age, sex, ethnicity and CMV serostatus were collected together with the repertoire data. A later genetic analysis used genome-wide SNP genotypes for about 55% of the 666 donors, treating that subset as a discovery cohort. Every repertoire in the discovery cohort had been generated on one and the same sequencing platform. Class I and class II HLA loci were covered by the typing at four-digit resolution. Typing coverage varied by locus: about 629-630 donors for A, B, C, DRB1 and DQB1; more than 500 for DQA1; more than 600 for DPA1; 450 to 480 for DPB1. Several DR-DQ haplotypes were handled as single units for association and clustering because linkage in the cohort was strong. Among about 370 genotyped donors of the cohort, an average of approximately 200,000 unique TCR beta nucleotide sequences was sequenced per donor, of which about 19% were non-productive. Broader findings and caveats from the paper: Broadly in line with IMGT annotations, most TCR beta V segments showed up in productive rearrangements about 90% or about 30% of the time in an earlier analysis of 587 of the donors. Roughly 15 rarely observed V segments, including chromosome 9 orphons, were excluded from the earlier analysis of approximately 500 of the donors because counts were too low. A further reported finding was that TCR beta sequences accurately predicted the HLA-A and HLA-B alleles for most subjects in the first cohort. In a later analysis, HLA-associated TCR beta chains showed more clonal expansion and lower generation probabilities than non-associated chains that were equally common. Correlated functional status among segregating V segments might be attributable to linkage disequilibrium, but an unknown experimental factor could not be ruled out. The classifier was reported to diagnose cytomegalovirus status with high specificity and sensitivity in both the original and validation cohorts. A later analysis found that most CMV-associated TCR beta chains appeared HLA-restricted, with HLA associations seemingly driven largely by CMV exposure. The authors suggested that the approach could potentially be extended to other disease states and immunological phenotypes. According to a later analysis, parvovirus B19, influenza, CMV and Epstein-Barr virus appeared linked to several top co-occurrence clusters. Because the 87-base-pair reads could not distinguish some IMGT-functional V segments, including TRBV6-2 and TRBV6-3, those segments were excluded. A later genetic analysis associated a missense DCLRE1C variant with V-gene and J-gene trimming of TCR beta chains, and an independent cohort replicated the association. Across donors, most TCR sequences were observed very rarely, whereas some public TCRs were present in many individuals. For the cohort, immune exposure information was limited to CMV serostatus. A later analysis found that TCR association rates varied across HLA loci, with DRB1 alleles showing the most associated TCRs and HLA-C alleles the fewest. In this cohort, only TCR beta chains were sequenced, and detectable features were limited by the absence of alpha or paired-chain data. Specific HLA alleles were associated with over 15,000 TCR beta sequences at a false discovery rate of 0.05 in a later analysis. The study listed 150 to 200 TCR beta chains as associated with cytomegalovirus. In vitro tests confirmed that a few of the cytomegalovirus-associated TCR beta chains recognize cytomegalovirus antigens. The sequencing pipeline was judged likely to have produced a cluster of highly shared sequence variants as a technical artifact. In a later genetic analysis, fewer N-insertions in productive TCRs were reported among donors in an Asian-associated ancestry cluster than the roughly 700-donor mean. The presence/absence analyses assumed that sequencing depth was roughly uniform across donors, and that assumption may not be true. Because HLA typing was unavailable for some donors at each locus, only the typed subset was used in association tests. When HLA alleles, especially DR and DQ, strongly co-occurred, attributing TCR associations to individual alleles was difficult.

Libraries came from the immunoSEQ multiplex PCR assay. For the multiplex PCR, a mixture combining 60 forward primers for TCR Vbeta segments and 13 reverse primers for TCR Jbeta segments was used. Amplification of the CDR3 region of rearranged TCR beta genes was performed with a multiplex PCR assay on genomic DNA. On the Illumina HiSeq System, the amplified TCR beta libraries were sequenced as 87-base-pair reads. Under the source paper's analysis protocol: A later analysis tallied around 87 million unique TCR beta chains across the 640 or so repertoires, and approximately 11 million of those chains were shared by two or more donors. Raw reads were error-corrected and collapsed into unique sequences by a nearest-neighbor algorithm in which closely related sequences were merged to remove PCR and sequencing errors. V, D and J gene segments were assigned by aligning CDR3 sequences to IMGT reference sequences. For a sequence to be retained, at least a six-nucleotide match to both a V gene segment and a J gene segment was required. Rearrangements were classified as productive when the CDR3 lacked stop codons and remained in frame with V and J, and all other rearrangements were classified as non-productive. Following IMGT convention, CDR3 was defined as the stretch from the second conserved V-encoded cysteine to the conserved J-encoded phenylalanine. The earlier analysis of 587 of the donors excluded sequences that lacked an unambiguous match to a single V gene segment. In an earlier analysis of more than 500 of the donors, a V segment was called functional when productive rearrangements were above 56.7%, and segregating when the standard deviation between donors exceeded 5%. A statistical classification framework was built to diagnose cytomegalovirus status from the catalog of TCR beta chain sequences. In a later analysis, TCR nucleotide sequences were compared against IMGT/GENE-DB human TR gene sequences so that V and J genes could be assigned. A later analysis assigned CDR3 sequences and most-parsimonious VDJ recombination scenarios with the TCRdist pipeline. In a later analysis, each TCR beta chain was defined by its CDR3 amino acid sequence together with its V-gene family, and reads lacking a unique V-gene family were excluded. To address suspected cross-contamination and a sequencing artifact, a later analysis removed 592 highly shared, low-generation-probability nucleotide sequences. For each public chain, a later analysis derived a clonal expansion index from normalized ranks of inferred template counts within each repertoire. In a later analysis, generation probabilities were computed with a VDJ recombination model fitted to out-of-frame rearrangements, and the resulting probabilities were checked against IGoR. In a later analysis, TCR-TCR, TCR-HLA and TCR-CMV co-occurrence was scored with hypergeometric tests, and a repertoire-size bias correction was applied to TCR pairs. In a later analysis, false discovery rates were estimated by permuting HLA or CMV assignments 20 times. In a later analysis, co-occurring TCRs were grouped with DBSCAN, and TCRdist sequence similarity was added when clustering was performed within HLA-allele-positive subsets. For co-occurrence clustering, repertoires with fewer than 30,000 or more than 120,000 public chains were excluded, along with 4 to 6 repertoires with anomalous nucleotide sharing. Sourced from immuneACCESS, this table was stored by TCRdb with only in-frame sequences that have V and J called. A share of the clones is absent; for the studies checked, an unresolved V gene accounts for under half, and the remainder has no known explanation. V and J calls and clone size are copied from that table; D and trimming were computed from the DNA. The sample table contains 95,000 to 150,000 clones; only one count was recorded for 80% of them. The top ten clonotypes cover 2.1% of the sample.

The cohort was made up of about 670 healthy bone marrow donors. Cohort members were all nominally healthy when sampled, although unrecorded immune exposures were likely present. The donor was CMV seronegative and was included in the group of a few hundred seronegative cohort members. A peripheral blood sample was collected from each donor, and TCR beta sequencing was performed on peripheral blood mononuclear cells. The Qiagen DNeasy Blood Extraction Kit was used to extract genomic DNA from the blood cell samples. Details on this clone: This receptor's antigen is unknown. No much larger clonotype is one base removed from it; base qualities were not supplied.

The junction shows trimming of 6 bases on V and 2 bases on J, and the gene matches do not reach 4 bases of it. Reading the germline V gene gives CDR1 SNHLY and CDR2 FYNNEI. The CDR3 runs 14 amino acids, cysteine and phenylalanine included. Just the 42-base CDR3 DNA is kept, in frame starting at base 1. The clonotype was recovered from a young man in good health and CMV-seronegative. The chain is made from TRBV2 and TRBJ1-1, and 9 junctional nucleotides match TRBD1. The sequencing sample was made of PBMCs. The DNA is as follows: TGTGCCAGCAGCGGGGACAGGGCAAACACTGAAGCTTTCTTT. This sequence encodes CASSGDRANTEAFF.